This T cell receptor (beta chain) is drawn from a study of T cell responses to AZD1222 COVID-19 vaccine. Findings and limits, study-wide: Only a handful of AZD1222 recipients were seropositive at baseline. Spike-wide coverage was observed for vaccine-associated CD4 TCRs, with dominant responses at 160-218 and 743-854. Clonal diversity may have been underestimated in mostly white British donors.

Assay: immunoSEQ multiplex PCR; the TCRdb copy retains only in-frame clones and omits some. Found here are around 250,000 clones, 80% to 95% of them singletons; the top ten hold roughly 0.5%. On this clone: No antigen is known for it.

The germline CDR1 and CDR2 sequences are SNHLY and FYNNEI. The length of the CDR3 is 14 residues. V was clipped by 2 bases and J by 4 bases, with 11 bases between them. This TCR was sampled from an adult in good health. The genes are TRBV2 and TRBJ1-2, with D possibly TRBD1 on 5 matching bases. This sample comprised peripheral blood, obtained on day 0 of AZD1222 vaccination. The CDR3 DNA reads TGTGCCAGCAGTGAAACGAGTACAGGCTATGGCTACACCTTC. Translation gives CASSETSTGYGYTF.